This T cell receptor beta chain comes out of a study of early T cells in non-severe SARS-CoV-2 infection. Across the study: It was bulk RNA from unsorted whole blood that was sequenced, and the chains were unpaired. Study-level points and caveats: VDJdb-based matching was biased toward anti-spike CD8 responses and missed private and CD4 specificities.

Details on this clonotype: Its antigen is not identified.

The germline V gene has CDR1 LNHNV and CDR2 YYDKDF (reference sequence). With 11 bases removed from V and 2 bases from J, the gap between germline ends came to 10 bases. There are 13 residues in the CDR3. The TCR library protocol attached unique molecular identifiers to the individual cDNA molecules. A single record per CDR3 protein comes from TCRdb applying MiXCR to the 5' RACE reads. The sample includes about 40,000 distinct CDR3 sequences, 20% to 25% seen only once; the top ten take 3.5% to 5%. The sequence was collected from an adult who was a healthcare worker with PCR-confirmed SARS-CoV-2 infection or an uninfected control (not recorded which). V is TRBV15 and J is TRBJ1-6, with D hard to call. Source: whole blood, taken at baseline. This CDR3 reads CAVTAAYNSPLHF. CDR3 DNA sequence: TGTGCCGTAACCGCGGCCTATAATTCACCCCTCCACTTT.